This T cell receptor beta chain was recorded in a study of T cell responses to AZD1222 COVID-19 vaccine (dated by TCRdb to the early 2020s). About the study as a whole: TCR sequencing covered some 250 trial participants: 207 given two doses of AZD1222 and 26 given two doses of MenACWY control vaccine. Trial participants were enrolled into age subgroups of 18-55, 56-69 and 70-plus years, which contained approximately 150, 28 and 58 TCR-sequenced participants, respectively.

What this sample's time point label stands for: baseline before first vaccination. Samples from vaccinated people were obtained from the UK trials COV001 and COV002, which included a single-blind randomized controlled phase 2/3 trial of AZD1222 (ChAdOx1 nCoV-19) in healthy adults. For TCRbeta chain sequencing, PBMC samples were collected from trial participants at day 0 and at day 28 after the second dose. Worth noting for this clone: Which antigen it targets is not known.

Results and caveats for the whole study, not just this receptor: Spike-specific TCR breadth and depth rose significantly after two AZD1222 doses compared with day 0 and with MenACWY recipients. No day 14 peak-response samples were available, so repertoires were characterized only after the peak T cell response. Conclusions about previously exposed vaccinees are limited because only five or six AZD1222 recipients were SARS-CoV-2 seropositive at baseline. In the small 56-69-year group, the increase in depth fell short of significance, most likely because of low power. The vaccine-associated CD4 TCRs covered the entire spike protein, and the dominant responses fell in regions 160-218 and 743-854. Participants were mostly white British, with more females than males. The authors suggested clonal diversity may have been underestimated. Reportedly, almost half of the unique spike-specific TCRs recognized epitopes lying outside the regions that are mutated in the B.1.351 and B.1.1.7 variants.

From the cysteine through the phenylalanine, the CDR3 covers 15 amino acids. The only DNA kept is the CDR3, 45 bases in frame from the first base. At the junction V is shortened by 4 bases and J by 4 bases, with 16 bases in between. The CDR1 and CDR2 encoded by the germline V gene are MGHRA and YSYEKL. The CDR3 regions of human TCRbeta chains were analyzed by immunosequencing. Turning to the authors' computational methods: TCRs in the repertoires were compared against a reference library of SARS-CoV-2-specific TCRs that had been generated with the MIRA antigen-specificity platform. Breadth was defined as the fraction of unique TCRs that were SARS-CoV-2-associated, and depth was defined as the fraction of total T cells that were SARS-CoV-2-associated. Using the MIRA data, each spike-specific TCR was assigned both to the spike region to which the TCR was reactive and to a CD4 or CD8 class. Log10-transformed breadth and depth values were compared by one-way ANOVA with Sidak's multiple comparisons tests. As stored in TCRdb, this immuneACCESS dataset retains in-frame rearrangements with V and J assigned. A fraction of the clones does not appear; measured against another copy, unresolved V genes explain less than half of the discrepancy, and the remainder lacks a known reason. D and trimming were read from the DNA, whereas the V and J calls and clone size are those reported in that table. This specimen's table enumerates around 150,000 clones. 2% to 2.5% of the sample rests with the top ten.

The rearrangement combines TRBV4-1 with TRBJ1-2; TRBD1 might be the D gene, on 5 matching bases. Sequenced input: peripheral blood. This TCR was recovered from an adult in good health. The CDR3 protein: CASSRSRDLSYGYTF. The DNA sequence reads TGCGCCAGCAGCCGGTCCAGGGATCTTAGCTATGGCTACACCTTC.